This record looks at one T cell receptor (beta chain) sequence and its context. Its cognate antigen is unknown. The sample originates from a study of regulatory T cells in long-lasting Graves disease. Study information: With positive TSH receptor antibodies and over 5 years of antithyroid drugs, Graves' disease was considered persistent. Overall study findings and caveats: Newly diagnosed patients had higher TCR diversity than persistent Graves' patients did.

Described time point: persistent/refractory GD, antithyroid drugs over 5 years with positive TRAb. Preparation of the TCR library used RNA extracted from PBMCs. Arm-PCR of CDR3 regions and iRepertoire HTBI primers were used to build TCR beta libraries. TCRdb redid the calling of the multiplex PCR reads with MiXCR, one entry per CDR3 protein. Of roughly 400,000 distinct CDR3 sequences listed, less than 25% are singletons. Sample: peripheral blood mononuclear cells (PBMCs), taken when the disease was refractory, from a patient treated with antithyroid drugs. The sequence was collected from a female donor with Graves disease.

The CDR3 reads CASSQDRHSYEQYF. The CDR3 DNA reads TGCGCCAGCAGCCAAGATCGTCACTCCTACGAGCAGTACTTC. This chain links TRBV4-3 with TRBJ2-7; D not certain. The length of the CDR3 is 14 residues. V was clipped by 0 bases and J by 0 bases, with 6 bases between them. Germline V gene sequence: CDR1 LGHNA, CDR2 YSLEER.